A single sample is the source of the 8 T cell receptor beta chains below, sequenced in a study of blood T cell repertoires in COVID-19. Libraries were prepared by immunoSEQ multiplex PCR; TCRdb keeps only in-frame clonotypes and omits some of them. The repertoire holds fewer than 200,000 clones, with 80% to 90% as singletons. The material sequenced was peripheral blood. The receptors stem from a man between 65 and 85 years old with active or convalescent COVID-19.

This rearrangement joins TRBV4-1 to TRBJ1-2, with D possibly being TRBD1 (5 bases). The CDR3 runs to 15 residues. Trimming took off 3 bases at V and 7 bases at J, with 18 bases between the two ends. Germline values: CDR1 MGHRA, CDR2 YSYEKL. The CDR3 DNA follows: TGCGCCAGCAGCCATTCGACAGAGATCGTCTCTGGCTACACCTTC. Its protein is CASSHSTEIVSGYTF.

The chain uses TRBV7-3 and TRBJ2-1; a weak D match, TRBD2 (5 bases). The ends were cut back, 2 bases at V and 0 bases at J, with 11 bases in the middle. Germline CDR1 and CDR2: SGHTA and FQGTGA. The CDR3 totals 16 residues. The DNA for the CDR3 is TGTGCCAGCAGCTTATTCCCCGGAGGCTCCTACAATGAGCAGTTCTTC. It codes for CASSLFPGGSYNEQFF.

The V gene is TRBV18, the J gene TRBJ1-3, with a tentative D call TRBD1 (6 bases). The CDR3 runs 15 residues. Germline V gene lookup returns CDR1 KGHSH and CDR2 LQKENI. V was shortened by 3 bases and J by 0 bases, with 9 bases between the two germline ends. In DNA, the CDR3 is TGTGCCAGCTCACCTGGACAGATCTCTGGAAACACCATATATTTT. Protein: CASSPGQISGNTIYF.

This chain connects TRBV7-2 to TRBJ1-2, with 7 bases matching TRBD1. The CDR3 is made up of 13 amino acids. Germline V gene lookup returns CDR1 SGHTA and CDR2 FQGNSA. With 5 bases clipped from V and 2 bases from J, the junction kept 2 bases outside the gene matches. The CDR3 nucleotides are TGTGCCAGCAGCAAACAGGGGAACTATGGCTACACCTTC. This gives the protein CASSKQGNYGYTF.

The count of this clone is one. The rearrangement uses TRBV7-9 and TRBJ2-1; D could derive from TRBD1 or TRBD2 (6 bases each). The CDR3 has 14 amino acids. Trimming left V 7 bases short and J 2 bases short, with 12 bases between. Per the germline V gene, CDR1 is SEHNR and CDR2 is FQNEAQ (reference sequence). As DNA, the CDR3 is TGTGCCAGCACCAGGGGCGGGACCTACAATGAGCAGTTCTTC. Translation gives CASTRGGTYNEQFF.

The CDR3 loop reads CAISEAQGAYIQYF. The CDR3 coding sequence is TGTGCCATCAGTGAGGCCCAGGGGGCGTACATTCAGTACTTC. The chain recombines TRBV10-3 with TRBJ2-4; TRBD1 agrees at 8 bases. V gave up 2 bases and J gave up 8 bases; unmatched junction bases: 5. Germline CDR1 is ENHRY and CDR2 is SYGVKD. This CDR3 is built from 14 residues.

The CDR3 bases are TGTGCCAGCAGCTTAGGGCAGGGGAAGCATCAGCCCCAGCATTTT. This sequence encodes CASSLGQGKHQPQHF. The gene calls are TRBV7-9 and TRBJ1-5; weak D call: TRBD1 (6 bases). The germline CDR1 and CDR2 sequences are SEHNR and FQNEAQ (reference sequence). The V and J ends lost 1 base and 5 bases respectively, with 12 bases between them. The CDR3 sequence is 15 residues long.

V usage is TRBV5-1 and J usage is TRBJ1-1; possible D gene TRBD1, 6 bases. V was trimmed by 2 bases and J by 7 bases, leaving 15 bases between them. Germline-derived CDR1 and CDR2 are SGHRS and YFSETQ. The CDR3 spans 14 residues. CDR3 residues: CASSFGGSGGEAFF. CDR3 bases: TGCGCCAGCAGCTTTGGGGGCTCGGGGGGTGAAGCTTTCTTT.